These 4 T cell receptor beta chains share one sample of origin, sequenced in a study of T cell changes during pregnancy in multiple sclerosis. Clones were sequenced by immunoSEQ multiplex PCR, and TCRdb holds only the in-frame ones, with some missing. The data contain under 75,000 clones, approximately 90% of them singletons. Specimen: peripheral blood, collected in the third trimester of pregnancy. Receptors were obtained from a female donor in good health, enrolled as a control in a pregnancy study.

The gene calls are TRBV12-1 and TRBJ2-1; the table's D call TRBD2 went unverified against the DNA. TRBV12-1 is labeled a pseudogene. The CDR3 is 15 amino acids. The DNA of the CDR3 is TGTGCCAGCAGCGCGGGACTAGCGGCATGGAATGAGCAGTTCTTC. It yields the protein CASSAGLAAWNEQFF.

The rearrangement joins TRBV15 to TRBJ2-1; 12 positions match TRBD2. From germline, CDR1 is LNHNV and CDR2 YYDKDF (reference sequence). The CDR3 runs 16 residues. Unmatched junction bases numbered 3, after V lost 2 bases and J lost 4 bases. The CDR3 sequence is CATSRNLAGGYNEQFF. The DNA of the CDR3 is TGTGCCACCAGCAGAAATCTAGCGGGAGGGTACAATGAGCAGTTCTTC. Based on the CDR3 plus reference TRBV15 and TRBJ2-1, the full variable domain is DAMVIQNPRYQVTQFGKPVTLSCSQTLNHNVMYWYQQKSSQAPKLLFHYYDKDFNNEADTPDNFQSRRPNTSFCFLDIRSPGLGDTAMYLCATSRNLAGGYNEQFFGPGTRLTVL.

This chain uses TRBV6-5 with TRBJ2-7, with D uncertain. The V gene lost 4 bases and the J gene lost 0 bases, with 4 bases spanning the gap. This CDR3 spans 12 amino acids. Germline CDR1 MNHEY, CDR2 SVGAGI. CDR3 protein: CASSSGSYEQYF. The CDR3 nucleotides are TGTGCCAGCAGTTCAGGCTCCTACGAGCAGTACTTC.

The CDR3 spells CASSLQGGLSYNEQFF. CDR3 nucleotide sequence: TGTGCCAGCTCTCTTCAGGGGGGCCTCTCCTACAATGAGCAGTTCTTC. V usage is TRBV18 and J usage is TRBJ2-1; D is perhaps TRBD1 (7 bases). The V end was cut by 6 bases, the J end by 0 bases, with 15 bases between. Germline lookup yields CDR1 KGHSH and CDR2 LQKENI. The CDR3 totals 16 residues. The full variable domain, with the rest looked up from reference TRBV18 and TRBJ2-1, is NAGVMQNPRHLVRRRGQEARLRCSPMKGHSHVYWYRQLPEEGLKFMVYLQKENIIDESGMPKERFSAEFPKEGPSILRIQQVVRGDSAAYFCASSLQGGLSYNEQFFGPGTRLTVL.